A single sample gave rise to the 19 T cell receptor beta chains below, sequenced in a study of shared clonotypes between healthy human individuals. The table came from immunoSEQ multiplex PCR; TCRdb's copy has only in-frame clones and leaves some out. Found here are approximately 2,300,000 clones, about 90% of them singletons; the top ten hold 0.37%. The specimen was naive CD4+ T cells from PBMCs. Subset indicated: CD45RA+ positively selected. The receptors were sampled from a man aged 18 to 30 in good health. Some clones in this sample may be carry-over from other donors' samples.

This clone was observed a few times. The chain recombines TRBV11-2 with TRBJ1-2; TRBD1 might be the D (5 bases). Trimming shortened V by 5 bases and J by 5 bases, and 12 bases separated the two germline ends. The CDR3 runs 13 residues. Germline values: CDR1 SGHAT, CDR2 FQNNGV. CDR3 residues: CASSPSGEYGYTF. The CDR3 DNA is TGTGCCAGCAGCCCGTCGGGGGAATATGGCTACACCTTC.

Turning to this clone: The same CDR3 arises from other DNA sequences in this sample as well. This chain joins TRBV5-1 and TRBJ2-1, with D possibly matching TRBD2 (5 bases). V shed 0 bases and J shed 0 bases, with 10 bases lying between them. Germline V gene data show CDR1 as SGHRS and CDR2 as YFSETQ. The CDR3 consists of 16 residues. This chain's CDR3 is CASSLEGGLSYNEQFF. The CDR3 DNA sequence: TGCGCCAGCAGCTTGGAAGGCGGGCTCTCCTACAATGAGCAGTTCTTC.

The chain couples TRBV5-5 to TRBJ1-5; no reliable D call. This CDR3 region has 15 residues. The V gene's germline CDR1 is SGHKS and CDR2 YYEKEE (reference sequence). V dropped 5 bases and J dropped 2 bases, with 14 bases sitting between them. The CDR3, as DNA: TGTGCCAGCAGTAACTCGGGAAACGGCAATCAGCCCCAGCATTTT. Protein sequence: CASSNSGNGNQPQHF.

A note on this clone: Other DNA sequences from this sample encode an identical CDR3 as well. The chain links TRBV5-1 to TRBJ2-2; TRBD1 is a possible D gene (5 bases). V gave up 0 bases and J gave up 0 bases, with 6 bases separating them. CDR3 length: 15 amino acids. From germline, CDR1 is SGHRS and CDR2 YFSETQ. This CDR3 is CASSLGRANTGELFF. DNA for the CDR3: TGCGCCAGCAGCTTGGGCAGGGCGAACACCGGGGAGCTGTTTTTT.

V usage is TRBV10-3 and J usage is TRBJ1-1; TRBD1 might be the D (5 bases). Germline V gene sequence: CDR1 ENHRY, CDR2 SYGVKD. Trimming shortened V by 7 bases and J by 0 bases, and 21 bases separated the two germline ends. The CDR3 sequence is 17 residues long. CDR3: CAITRSQGGGMNTEAFF. The CDR3 region has the DNA TGTGCCATCACAAGGTCCCAGGGAGGAGGCATGAACACTGAAGCTTTCTTT.

The rearrangement uses TRBV11-2 and TRBJ2-3; D gene ambiguous. The CDR3 consists of 16 residues. Germline values: CDR1 SGHAT, CDR2 FQNNGV. The V end lost 1 base, the J end lost 0 bases, and 11 bases lay between the germline ends. The CDR3 sequence: CASSLGWGTSTDTQYF. For the CDR3, the DNA is TGTGCCAGCAGCTTAGGCTGGGGAACTAGCACAGATACGCAGTATTTT.

This sequence joins TRBV6-6 and TRBJ2-1; no clear D gene. The ends were cut back, 8 bases at V and 9 bases at J, with 11 bases in the middle. The CDR3 runs 11 residues. Germline V gene lookup returns CDR1 MNHNY and CDR2 SVGAGI (reference sequence). As DNA, the CDR3 is TGTGCCAGCGGCCCTCAACTTGAGCAGTTCTTC. It yields the protein CASGPQLEQFF.

Notes on this clone: This specimen includes other DNA sequences encoding the same CDR3. The chain carries TRBV19 and TRBJ1-5; tentatively, D is TRBD1 (5 bases). The CDR3 length is 13 residues. The germline V gene has CDR1 LNHDA and CDR2 SQIVND (reference sequence). V shed 3 bases and J shed 5 bases, with 8 bases lying between them. CDR3 protein: CASSMRRDQPQHF. CDR3 coding DNA: TGTGCCAGTAGTATGCGCAGGGATCAGCCCCAGCATTTT.

CDR3 in DNA: TGCGCCAGCAGCTTCCGGGTTCTTAATCAGCCCCAGCATTTT. Translating gives CASSFRVLNQPQHF. The chain links TRBV5-1 to TRBJ1-5; D is ambiguous. CDR3 length: 14 residues. V lost 2 bases and J lost 4, with 10 bases in between. The V gene's germline CDR1 is SGHRS and CDR2 YFSETQ.

The chain carries TRBV6-1 and TRBJ2-7, with a tentative D call TRBD1 (6 bases). The CDR3 is 13 residues long. CDR1 MNHNS and CDR2 SASEGT come from the germline V gene. V was pared by 5 bases and J by 2 bases, with 10 bases between. The CDR3 here is CASSSRQAYEQYF. The DNA for the CDR3 is TGTGCCAGCAGTTCCCGACAGGCCTACGAGCAGTACTTC.

The chain links TRBV11-2 to TRBJ1-1; 7 bases map to TRBD1. CDR1 is SGHAT, CDR2 FQNNGV, per germline. The CDR3 totals 14 residues. V shed 5 bases, J shed 4 bases, and the junction held 7 bases outside the gene matches. In nucleotides, the CDR3 is TGTGCCAGCAGCCGCACAGGGGCCCCCACTGAAGCTTTCTTT. Translating it yields CASSRTGAPTEAFF.

Comments on this clone: Other DNA sequences of this sample code for an identical CDR3. The chain recombines TRBV29-1 with TRBJ1-1; 7 nucleotides agree with TRBD1. Trimming took 7 bases from V and 4 from J; bases not matched to a gene: 6. Germline CDR1 reads SQVTM; CDR2 reads ANQGSEA. This CDR3 region has 12 residues. The DNA of the CDR3 is TGCAGCGCGAACAGGGGTGGCACTGAAGCTTTCTTT. Translated, it gives CSANRGGTEAFF.

The CDR3 sequence is CASSTGTGTDTQYF. The DNA of the CDR3 is TGTGCCAGCAGCACCGGGACAGGCACAGATACGCAGTATTTT. The V gene is TRBV7-2, the J gene TRBJ2-3; 7 bases line up with TRBD1. The CDR3 runs 14 residues. V shed 5 bases, J shed 1 base, and the junction held 3 bases outside the gene matches. In germline, CDR1 is SGHTA, CDR2 FQGNSA.

Worth noting for this clone: The same CDR3 arises from other DNA sequences in this sample as well. V is TRBV29-1 and J is TRBJ1-1; 7 nucleotides line up with TRBD1. The CDR3 covers 15 residues. J gave up 1 base and V 7 bases, and 12 bases lay outside the gene matches. Germline CDR1 and CDR2: SQVTM and ANQGSEA. CDR3 sequence: CSAYPWEGANTEAFF. The CDR3 region has the DNA TGCAGCGCCTACCCCTGGGAGGGGGCGAACACTGAAGCTTTCTTT. Together with reference TRBV29-1 and TRBJ1-1, the CDR3 gives the full variable domain: SAVISQKPSRDICQRGTSLTIQCQVDSQVTMMFWYRQQPGQSLTLIATANQGSEATYESGFVIDKFPISRPNLTFSTLTVSNMSPEDSSIYLCSAYPWEGANTEAFFGQGTRLTVV.

The chain carries TRBV4-2 and TRBJ2-3; D may correspond to TRBD1 or TRBD2 (6 bases each). This CDR3 is 15 amino acids long. The germline V and J ends were trimmed by 4 bases and 2 bases, with 13 bases remaining between them. Germline lookup yields CDR1 LGHNA and CDR2 YNFKEQ. DNA of the CDR3: TGTGCCAGCAGCCCGGGGGCGGGACTCACAGATACGCAGTATTTT. Protein product: CASSPGAGLTDTQYF.

The rearrangement uses TRBV19 and TRBJ1-5, with 8 bases lining up with TRBD1. The CDR3 has 17 amino acids. Germline V gene sequence: CDR1 LNHDA, CDR2 SQIVND (reference sequence). The trim removed 5 bases at V and 2 bases at J, leaving 11 bases unmatched. The CDR3 DNA reads as TGTGCCAGTAGTCCCCATCACAGGGGGAGAGGCAATCAGCCCCAGCATTTT. Translating it yields CASSPHHRGRGNQPQHF.

The genes are TRBV7-2 and TRBJ2-5; D gene unclear. CDR3 length equals 14 residues. V was cut by 2 bases and J by 2 bases, with 9 bases left in between. Germline-derived CDR1 and CDR2 are SGHTA and FQGNSA. CDR3: CASSLRLDQETQYF. DNA for the CDR3: TGTGCCAGCAGCTTACGGCTAGATCAAGAGACCCAGTACTTC.

This clone was picked up a small number of times. The chain combines TRBV28 with TRBJ1-1, with unresolved D. Looked up from germline, CDR1 is MDHEN and CDR2 is SYDVKM. V lost 2 bases and J 0 bases, leaving 7 bases between the germline ends. The length of the CDR3 is 14 residues. In nucleotides, the CDR3 is TGTGCCAGCAGTTTAACGATCATGAACACTGAAGCTTTCTTT. Translating it yields CASSLTIMNTEAFF.

The chain carries TRBV28 and TRBJ1-1; D ambiguous. The CDR3 has 13 residues. Per germline, CDR1 MDHEN and CDR2 SYDVKM. The V end was cut by 4 bases, the J end by 1 base, with 7 bases between. DNA of the CDR3: TGTGCCAGCAGTTCCCCAGCGAACACTGAAGCTTTCTTT. Protein: CASSSPANTEAFF.